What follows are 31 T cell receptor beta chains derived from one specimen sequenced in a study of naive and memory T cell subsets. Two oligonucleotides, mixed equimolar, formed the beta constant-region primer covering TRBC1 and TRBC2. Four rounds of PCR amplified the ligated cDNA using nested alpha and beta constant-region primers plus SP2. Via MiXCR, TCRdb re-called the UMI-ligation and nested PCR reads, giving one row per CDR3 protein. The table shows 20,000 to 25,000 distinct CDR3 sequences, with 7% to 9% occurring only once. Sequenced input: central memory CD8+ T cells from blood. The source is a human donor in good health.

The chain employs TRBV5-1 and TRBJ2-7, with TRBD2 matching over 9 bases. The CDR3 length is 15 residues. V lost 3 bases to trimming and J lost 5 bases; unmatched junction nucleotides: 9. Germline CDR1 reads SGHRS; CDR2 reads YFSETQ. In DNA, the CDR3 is TGCGCCAGCAGCTCCGGGACTAGCAGTAGGGACGAGCAGTACTTC. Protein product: CASSSGTSSRDEQYF.

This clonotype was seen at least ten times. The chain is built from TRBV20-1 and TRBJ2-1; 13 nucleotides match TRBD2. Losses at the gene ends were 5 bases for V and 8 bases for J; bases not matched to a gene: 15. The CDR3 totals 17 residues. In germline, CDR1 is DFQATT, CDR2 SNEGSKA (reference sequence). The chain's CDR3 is CSAPWTSGSPGFYEQFF. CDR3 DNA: TGCAGTGCTCCTTGGACTAGCGGGAGTCCAGGGTTCTATGAGCAGTTCTTC.

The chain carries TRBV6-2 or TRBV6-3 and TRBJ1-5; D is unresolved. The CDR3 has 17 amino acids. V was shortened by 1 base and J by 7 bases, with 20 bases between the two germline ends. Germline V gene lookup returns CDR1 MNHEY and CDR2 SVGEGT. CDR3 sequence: CASSYFTLGSASQPQHF. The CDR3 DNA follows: TGTGCCAGCAGTTACTTTACGCTCGGCAGCGCCTCGCAGCCCCAGCATTTT.

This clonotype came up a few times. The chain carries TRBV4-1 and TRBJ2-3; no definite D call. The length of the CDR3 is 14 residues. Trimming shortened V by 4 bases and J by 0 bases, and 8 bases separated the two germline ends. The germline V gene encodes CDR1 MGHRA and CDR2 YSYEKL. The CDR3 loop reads CASSRATSTDTQYF. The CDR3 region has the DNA TGCGCCAGCAGCCGGGCTACTAGCACAGATACGCAGTATTTT.

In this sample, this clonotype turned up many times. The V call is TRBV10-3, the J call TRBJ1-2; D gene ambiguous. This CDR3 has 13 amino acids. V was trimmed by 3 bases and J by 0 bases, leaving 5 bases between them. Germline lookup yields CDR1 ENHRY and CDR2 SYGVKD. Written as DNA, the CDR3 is TGTGCCATCAGTGAAGCAGCTAACTATGGCTACACCTTC. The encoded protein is CAISEAANYGYTF.

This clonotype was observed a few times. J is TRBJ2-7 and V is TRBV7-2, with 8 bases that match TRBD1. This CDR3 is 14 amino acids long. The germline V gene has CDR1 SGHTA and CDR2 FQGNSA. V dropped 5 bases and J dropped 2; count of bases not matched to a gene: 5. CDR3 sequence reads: CASSRDRGAYEQYF. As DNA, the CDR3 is TGTGCCAGCAGCCGTGACAGGGGCGCCTACGAGCAGTACTTC.

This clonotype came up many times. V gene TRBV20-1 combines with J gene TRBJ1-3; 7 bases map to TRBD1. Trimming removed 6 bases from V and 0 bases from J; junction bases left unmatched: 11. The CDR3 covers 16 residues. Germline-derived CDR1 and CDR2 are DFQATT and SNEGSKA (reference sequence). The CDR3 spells CSATIGQADSGNTIYF. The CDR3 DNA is TGCAGTGCCACTATAGGACAGGCCGACTCTGGAAACACCATATATTTT.

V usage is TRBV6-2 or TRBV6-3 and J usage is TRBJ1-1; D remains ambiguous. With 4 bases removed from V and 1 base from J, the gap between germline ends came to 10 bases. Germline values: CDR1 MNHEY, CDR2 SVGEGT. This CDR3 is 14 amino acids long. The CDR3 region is CASSFAAGNTEAFF. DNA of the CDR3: TGTGCCAGCAGTTTCGCGGCGGGGAACACTGAAGCTTTCTTT.

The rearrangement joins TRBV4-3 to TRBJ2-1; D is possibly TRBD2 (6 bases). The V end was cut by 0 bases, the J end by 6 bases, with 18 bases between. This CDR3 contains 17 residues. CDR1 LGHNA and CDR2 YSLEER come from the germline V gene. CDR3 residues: CASSQDSVASVPNEQFF. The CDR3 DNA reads TGCGCCAGCAGCCAAGATAGTGTGGCTAGCGTCCCCAATGAGCAGTTCTTC.

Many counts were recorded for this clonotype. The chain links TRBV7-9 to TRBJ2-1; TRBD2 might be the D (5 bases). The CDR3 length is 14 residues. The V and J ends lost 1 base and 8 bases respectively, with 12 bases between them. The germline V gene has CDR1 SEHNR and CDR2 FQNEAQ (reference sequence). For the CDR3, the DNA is TGTGCCAGCAGCTTAGAGGCGGGTTCGGATGAGCAGTTCTTC. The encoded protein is CASSLEAGSDEQFF.

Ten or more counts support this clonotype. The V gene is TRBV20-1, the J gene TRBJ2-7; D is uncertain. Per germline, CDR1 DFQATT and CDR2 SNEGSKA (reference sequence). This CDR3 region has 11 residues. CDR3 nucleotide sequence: TGCAGCTTGCTGGAAGCCTACGAGCAGTACTTC. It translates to CSLLEAYEQYF.

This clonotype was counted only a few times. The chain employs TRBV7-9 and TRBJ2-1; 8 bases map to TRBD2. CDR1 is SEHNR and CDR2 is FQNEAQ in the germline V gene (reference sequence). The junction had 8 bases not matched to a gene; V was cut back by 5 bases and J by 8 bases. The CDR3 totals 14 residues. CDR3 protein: CASSLERESYEQFF. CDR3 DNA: TGTGCCAGCAGCCTCGAGCGGGAGAGCTATGAGCAGTTCTTC.

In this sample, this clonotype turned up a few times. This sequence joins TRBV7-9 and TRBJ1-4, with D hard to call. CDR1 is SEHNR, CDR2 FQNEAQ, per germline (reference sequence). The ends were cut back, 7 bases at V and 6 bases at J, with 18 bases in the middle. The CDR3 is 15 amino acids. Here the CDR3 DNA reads TGTGCCAGCATCCCCTCGGCCGTGGGAGATGAAAAACTGTTTTTT. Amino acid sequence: CASIPSAVGDEKLFF.

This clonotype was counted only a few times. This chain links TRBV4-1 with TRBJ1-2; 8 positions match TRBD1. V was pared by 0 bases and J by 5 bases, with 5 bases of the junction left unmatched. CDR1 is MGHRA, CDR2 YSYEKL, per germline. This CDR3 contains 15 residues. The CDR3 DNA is TGCGCCAGCAGCCAAGAGACAGGGGTGGGGTATGGCTACACCTTC. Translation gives CASSQETGVGYGYTF.

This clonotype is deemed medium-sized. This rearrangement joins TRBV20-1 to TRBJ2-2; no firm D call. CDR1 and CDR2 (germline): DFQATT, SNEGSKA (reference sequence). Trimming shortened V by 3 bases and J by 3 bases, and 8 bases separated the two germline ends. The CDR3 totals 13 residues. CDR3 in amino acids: CSARDGYTGELFF. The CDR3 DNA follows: TGCAGTGCTAGGGACGGTTACACCGGGGAGCTGTTTTTT.

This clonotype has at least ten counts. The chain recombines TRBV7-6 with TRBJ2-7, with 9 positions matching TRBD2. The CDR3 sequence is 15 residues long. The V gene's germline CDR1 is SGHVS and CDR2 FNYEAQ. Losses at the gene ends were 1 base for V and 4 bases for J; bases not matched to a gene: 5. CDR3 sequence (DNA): TGTGCCAGCAGCTTAGGTTCGACTAGCGGATACGAGCAGTACTTC. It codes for CASSLGSTSGYEQYF.

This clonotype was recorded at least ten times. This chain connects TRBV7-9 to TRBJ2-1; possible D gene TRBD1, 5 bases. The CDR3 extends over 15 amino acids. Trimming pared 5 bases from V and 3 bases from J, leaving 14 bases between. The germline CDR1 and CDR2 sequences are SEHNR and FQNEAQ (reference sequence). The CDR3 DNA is TGTGCCAGCAGCGGGGCTGGCACAAGCTACAATGAGCAGTTCTTC. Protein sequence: CASSGAGTSYNEQFF.

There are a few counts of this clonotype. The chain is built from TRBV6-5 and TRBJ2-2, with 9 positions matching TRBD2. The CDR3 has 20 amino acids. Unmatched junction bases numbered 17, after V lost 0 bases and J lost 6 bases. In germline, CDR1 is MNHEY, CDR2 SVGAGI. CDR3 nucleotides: TGTGCCAGCAGTTACTCGAGCTCAAGGGTGCGGGAGGGACGACCCGGGGAGCTGTTTTTT. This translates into CASSYSSSRVREGRPGELFF.

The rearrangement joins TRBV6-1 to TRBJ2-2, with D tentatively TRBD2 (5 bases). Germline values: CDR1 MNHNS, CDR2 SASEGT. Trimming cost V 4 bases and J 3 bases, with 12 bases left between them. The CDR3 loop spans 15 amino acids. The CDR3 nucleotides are TGTGCCAGCAGTGGTATGAGCGGACACACCGGGGAGCTGTTTTTT. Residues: CASSGMSGHTGELFF.

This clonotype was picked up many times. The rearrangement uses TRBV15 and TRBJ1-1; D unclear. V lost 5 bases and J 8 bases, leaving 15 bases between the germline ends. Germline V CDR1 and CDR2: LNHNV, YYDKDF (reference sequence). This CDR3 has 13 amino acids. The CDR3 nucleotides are TGTGCCACCAGCCCGCGTAGTCTAGGGGAAGCTTTCTTT. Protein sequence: CATSPRSLGEAFF.

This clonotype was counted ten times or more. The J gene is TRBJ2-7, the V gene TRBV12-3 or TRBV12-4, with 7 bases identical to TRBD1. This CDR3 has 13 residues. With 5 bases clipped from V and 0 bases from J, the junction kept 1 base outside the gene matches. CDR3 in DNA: TGTGCCAGCAGTCGGACAGGCTCCTACGAGCAGTACTTC. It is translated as CASSRTGSYEQYF.

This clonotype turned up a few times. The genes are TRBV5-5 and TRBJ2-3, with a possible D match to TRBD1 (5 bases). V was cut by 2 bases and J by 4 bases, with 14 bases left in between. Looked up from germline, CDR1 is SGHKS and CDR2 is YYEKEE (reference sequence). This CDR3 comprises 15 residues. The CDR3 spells CASSLVGQGADTQYF. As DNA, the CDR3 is TGTGCCAGCAGCTTAGTCGGGCAGGGTGCAGATACGCAGTATTTT. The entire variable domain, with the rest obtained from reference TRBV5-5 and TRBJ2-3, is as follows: DAGVTQSPTHLIKTRGQQVTLRCSPISGHKSVSWYQQVLGQGPQFIFQYYEKEERGRGNFPDRFSARQFPNYSSELNVNALLLGDSALYLCASSLVGQGADTQYFGPGTRLTVL.

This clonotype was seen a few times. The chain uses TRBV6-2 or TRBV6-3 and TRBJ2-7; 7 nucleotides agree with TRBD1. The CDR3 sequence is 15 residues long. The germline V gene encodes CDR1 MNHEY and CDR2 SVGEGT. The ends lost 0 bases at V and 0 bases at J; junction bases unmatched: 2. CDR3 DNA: TGTGCCAGCAGTTACTCGACAGGGAACTCCTACGAGCAGTACTTC. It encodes CASSYSTGNSYEQYF.

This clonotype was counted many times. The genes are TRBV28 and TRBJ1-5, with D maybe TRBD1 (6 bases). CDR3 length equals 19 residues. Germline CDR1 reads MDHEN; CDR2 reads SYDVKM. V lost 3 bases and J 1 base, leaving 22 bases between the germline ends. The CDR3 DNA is TGTGCCAGCAGTTTCGGAGACAGGAGACGGACGCCCAGCAATCAGCCCCAGCATTTT. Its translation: CASSFGDRRRTPSNQPQHF.

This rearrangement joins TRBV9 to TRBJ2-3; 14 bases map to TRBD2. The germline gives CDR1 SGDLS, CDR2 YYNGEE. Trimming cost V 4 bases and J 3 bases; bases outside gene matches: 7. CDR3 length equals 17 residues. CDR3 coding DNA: TGTGCCAGCAGCCCCCCGGGACTAGCGGGAGCAACAGATACGCAGTATTTT. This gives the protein CASSPPGLAGATDTQYF.

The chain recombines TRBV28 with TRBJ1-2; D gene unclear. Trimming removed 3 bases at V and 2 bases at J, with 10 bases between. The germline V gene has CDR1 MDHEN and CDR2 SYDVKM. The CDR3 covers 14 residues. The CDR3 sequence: CASSLSQENYGYTF. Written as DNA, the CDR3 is TGTGCCAGCAGTTTGAGCCAGGAGAACTATGGCTACACCTTC.

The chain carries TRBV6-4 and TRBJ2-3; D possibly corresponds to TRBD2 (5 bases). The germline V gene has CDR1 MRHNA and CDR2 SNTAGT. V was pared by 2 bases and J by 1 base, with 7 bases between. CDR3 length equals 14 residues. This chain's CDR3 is CASSDIGGTDTQYF. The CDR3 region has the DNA TGTGCCAGCAGTGACATCGGGGGCACAGATACGCAGTATTTT.

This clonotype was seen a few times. The CDR3 is CASSLTSGTPDQETQYF. DNA of the CDR3: TGTGCCAGCAGTTTAACCTCGGGGACACCTGATCAAGAGACCCAGTACTTC. The V and J genes are TRBV28 and TRBJ2-5; perhaps TRBD1 as D (6 bases). The V and J ends lost 2 bases and 2 bases respectively, with 18 bases between them. This CDR3 contains 17 residues. In germline, CDR1 is MDHEN, CDR2 SYDVKM. Drawing the rest from reference TRBV28 and TRBJ2-5, the complete variable domain is DVKVTQSSRYLVKRTGEKVFLECVQDMDHENMFWYRQDPGLGLRLIYFSYDVKMKEKGDIPEGYSVSREKKERFSLILESASTNQTSMYLCASSLTSGTPDQETQYFGPGTRLLVL.

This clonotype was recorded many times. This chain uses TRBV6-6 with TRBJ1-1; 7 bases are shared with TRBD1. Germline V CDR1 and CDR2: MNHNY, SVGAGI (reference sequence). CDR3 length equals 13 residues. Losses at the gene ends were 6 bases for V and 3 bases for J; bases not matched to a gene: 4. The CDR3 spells CASRTGEDTEAFF. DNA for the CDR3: TGTGCCAGCAGAACAGGGGAGGACACTGAAGCTTTCTTT.

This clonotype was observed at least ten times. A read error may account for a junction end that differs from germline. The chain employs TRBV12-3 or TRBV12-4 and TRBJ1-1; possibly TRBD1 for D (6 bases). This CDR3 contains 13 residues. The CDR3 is CASILGGNTEAFF. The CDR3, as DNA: TGTGCCAGCATTTTAGGGGGGAACACTGAAGCTTTCTTT.

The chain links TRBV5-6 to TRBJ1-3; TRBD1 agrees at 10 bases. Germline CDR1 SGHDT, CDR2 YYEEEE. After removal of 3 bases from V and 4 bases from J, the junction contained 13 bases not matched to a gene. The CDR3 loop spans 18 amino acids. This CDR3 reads CASSWAGTGVPFGNTIYF. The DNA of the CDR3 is TGTGCCAGCAGCTGGGCCGGGACAGGGGTACCTTTCGGAAACACCATATATTTT.